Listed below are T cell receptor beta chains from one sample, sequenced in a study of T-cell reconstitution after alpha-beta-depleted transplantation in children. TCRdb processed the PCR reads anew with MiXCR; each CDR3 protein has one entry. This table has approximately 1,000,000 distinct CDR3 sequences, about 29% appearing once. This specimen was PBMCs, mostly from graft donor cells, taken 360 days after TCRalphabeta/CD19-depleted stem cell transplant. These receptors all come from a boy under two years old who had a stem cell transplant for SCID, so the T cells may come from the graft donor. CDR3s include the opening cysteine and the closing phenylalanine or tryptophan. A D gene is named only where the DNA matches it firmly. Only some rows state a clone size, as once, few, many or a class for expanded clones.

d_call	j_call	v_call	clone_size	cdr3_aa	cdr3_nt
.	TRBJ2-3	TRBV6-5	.	CASSYDPTDTQYF	TGTGCCAGCAGTTACGATCCCACAGATACGCAGTATTTT
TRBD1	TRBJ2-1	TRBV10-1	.	CASSVTGVNSYNEQFF	TGCGCCAGCAGTGTCACAGGGGTGAACTCCTACAATGAGCAGTTCTTC
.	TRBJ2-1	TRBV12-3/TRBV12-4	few	CASSLTGLANNEQFF	TGTGCCAGCAGTTTAACGGGACTGGCCAACAATGAGCAGTTCTTC
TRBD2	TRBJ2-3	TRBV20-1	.	CSASRGGSTDTQYF	TGCAGTGCTAGCCGGGGGGGGAGCACAGATACGCAGTATTTT
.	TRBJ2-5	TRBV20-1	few	CSAERSGRSQETQYF	TGCAGTGCTGAAAGATCTGGACGGTCCCAAGAGACCCAGTACTTC
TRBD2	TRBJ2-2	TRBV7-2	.	CASSLAMGLLAGELFF	TGTGCCAGCAGCTTAGCGATGGGACTATTGGCCGGGGAGCTGTTTTTT
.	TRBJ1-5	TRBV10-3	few	CAISDPNQPQHF	TGTGCCATCAGTGACCCAAATCAGCCCCAGCATTTT
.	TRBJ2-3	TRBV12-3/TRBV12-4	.	CASSSRVASRSTDTQYF	TGTGCCAGCAGTTCCAGGGTGGCTAGCCGCAGCACAGATACGCAGTATTTT
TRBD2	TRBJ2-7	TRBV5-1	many	CASSLVGGAYEQYF	TGCGCCAGCAGCTTGGTTGGGGGGGCCTACGAGCAGTACTTC
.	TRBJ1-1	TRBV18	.	CASSPPSTARNTEAFF	TGTGCCAGCTCACCACCAAGTACAGCCCGGAACACTGAAGCTTTCTTT
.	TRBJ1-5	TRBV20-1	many	CSARQGGKPQHF	TGCAGTGCTAGGCAGGGAGGAAAGCCCCAGCATTTT
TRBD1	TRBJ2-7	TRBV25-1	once	CASSESGTGASYEQYF	TGTGCCAGCAGTGAATCTGGGACAGGGGCTTCCTACGAGCAGTACTTC
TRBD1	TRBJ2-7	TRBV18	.	CASSPGTDSYEQYF	TGTGCCAGCAGCCCAGGGACAGACTCCTACGAGCAGTACTTC
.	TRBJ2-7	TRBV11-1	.	CASSFWLAGDIAYEQYF	TGTGCCAGCAGCTTTTGGTTGGCCGGGGACATAGCCTACGAGCAGTACTTC
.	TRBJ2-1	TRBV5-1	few	CASLYDNEQFF	TGCGCCAGCCTTTACGACAATGAGCAGTTCTTC
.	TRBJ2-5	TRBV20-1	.	CSARSLRPGHHQETQYF	TGCAGTGCTAGATCCCTACGGCCGGGACACCACCAAGAGACCCAGTACTTC
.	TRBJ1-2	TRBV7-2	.	CASSLGPGHYGYTF	TGTGCCAGCAGCTTAGGACCAGGTCACTATGGCTACACCTTC
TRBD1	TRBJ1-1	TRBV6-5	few	CASSYGSRGRGNTEAFF	TGTGCCAGCAGTTACGGAAGCAGGGGGCGAGGGAACACTGAAGCTTTCTTT
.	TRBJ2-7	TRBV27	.	CASSWRMRYEQYF	TGTGCCAGCAGTTGGAGGATGCGGTACGAGCAGTACTTC
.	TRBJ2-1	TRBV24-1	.	CATSPTGEGWNEQFF	TGTGCCACCAGCCCCACAGGGGAGGGATGGAATGAGCAGTTCTTC
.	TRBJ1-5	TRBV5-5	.	CASSLGGGLGNQPQHF	TGTGCCAGCAGCTTAGGCGGGGGGCTTGGCAATCAGCCCCAGCATTTT
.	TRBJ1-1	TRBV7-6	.	CASSLGDSSTEAFF	TGTGCCAGCAGCTTAGGGGATAGCAGCACTGAAGCTTTCTTT
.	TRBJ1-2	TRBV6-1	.	CASRPPGFGAIYGYTF	TGTGCCAGCAGACCCCCGGGGTTCGGGGCCATCTATGGCTACACCTTC
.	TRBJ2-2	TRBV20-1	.	CSATLAGPNTGELFF	TGCAGTGCTACCCTTGCGGGGCCCAACACCGGGGAGCTGTTTTTT
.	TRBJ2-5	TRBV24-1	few	CATSDWETQYF	TGTGCCACCAGTGATTGGGAGACCCAGTACTTC
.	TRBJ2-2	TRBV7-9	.	CASSLSAANTGELFF	TGTGCCAGCAGCTTATCGGCGGCGAACACCGGGGAGCTGTTTTTT
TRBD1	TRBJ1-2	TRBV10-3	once	CAISERDREYYGYTF	TGTGCCATCAGTGAACGGGACAGGGAATACTATGGCTACACCTTC
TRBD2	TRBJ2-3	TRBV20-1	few	CSAGYSGGRINTQYF	TGCAGTGCTGGATATAGCGGGGGAAGAATTAATACGCAGTATTTT
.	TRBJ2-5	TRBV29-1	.	CSVEVGGLETQYF	TGCAGCGTTGAAGTTGGGGGGCTTGAGACCCAGTACTTC
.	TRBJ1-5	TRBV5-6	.	CASSLYHGGHQPQHF	TGTGCCAGCAGCTTGTATCATGGGGGACATCAGCCCCAGCATTTT
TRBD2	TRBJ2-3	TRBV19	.	CASSILGLASTDTQYF	TGTGCCAGTAGTATACTGGGACTAGCGAGTACAGATACGCAGTATTTT
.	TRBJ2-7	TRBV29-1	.	CIRESYEQYF	TGCATTAGGGAGTCCTACGAGCAGTACTTC
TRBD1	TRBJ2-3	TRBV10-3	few	CAIRSGQRTDTQYF	TGTGCCATCAGATCGGGACAGCGCACAGATACGCAGTATTTT